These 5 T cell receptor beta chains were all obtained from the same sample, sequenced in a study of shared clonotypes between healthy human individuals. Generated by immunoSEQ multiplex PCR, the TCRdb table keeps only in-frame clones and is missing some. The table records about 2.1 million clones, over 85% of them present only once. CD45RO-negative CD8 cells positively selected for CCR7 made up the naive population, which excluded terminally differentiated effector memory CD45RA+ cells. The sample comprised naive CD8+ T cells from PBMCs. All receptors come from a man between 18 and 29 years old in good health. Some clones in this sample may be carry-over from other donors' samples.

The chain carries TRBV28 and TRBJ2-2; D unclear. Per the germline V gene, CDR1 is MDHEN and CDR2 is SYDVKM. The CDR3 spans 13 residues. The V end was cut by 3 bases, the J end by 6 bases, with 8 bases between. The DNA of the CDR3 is TGTGCCAGCAGTTTTGGGCTTGCCGGGGAGCTGTTTTTT. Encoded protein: CASSFGLAGELFF.

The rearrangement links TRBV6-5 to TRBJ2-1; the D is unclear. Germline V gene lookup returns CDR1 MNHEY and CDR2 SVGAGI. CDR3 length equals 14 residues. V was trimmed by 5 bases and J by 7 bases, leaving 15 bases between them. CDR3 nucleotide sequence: TGTGCCAGCAGTCCACCGGGCCGCAGAAATGAGCAGTTCTTC. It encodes CASSPPGRRNEQFF.

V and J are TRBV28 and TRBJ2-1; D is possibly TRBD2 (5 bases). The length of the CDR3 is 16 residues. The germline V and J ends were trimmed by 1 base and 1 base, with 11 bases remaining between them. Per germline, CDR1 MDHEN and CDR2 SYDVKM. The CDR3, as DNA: TGTGCCAGCAGTTTATTACGGGAAGGGTCCTACAATGAGCAGTTCTTC. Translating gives CASSLLREGSYNEQFF. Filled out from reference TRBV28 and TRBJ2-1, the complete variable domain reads DVKVTQSSRYLVKRTGEKVFLECVQDMDHENMFWYRQDPGLGLRLIYFSYDVKMKEKGDIPEGYSVSREKKERFSLILESASTNQTSMYLCASSLLREGSYNEQFFGPGTRLTVL.

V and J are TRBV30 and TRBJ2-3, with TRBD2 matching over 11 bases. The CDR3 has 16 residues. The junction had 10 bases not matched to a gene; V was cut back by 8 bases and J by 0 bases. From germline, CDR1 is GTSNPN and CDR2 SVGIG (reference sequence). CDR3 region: CAVSGRDLFSTDTQYF. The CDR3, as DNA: TGTGCCGTTAGCGGGAGGGATTTGTTTAGCACAGATACGCAGTATTTT.

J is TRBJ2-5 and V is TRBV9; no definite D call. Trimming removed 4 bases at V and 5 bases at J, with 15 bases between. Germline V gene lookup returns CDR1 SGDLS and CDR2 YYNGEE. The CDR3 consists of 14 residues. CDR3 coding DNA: TGTGCCAGCAGCAAGAGTCAGTGTAGGGAGACCCAGTACTTC. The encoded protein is CASSKSQCRETQYF.